These T cell receptor beta chains were read from a single sample in a study of blood T cells in healthy people across ages. From the 5' RACE reads, TCRdb called clonotypes with MiXCR, one entry per CDR3 protein. The table records some 1.6 million distinct CDR3 sequences, around 35% of them present only once. Sequencing was done on a sample of blood. These receptors originate from a woman in her twenties or thirties in good health. The conserved cysteine and the conserved F or W are not part of the CDR3 here.

v_call	j_call	cdr3_aa
TRBV28	TRBJ1-1	ASSMTGEKAF
TRBV20-1	TRBJ2-2	SARPGLTGELF
TRBV3-1	TRBJ2-7	ASSPTGDLSYEQY
TRBV6-2/TRBV6-3	TRBJ1-1	ASSYWEEAF
TRBV7-9	TRBJ1-1	ASRPTVGSSF
TRBV5-1	TRBJ1-1	ASSLGITGRNTEAF
TRBV7-3	TRBJ2-3	ASSPFGGAGVEGYTDTQY
TRBV12-3/TRBV12-4	TRBJ2-7	ASSFRDLGVDEQY
TRBV20-1	TRBJ2-7	GARGRTGASYEQY
TRBV7-2	TRBJ2-2	AGSYVSGRASAGELF
TRBV11-1	TRBJ2-1	ASSFFAGDYNEQF
TRBV13	TRBJ2-5	ASSLEGEGQETQY
TRBV5-1	TRBJ1-2	ATTNEDRSYGYT
TRBV10-3	TRBJ2-5	AISAPGVITQETQY
TRBV14	TRBJ1-1	ASSQEGLVGGMTEAF
TRBV7-9	TRBJ2-7	ASSLLSLGASYEQY
TRBV14	TRBJ1-3	ASSQGWGATLGNTIY
TRBV2	TRBJ1-2	ASRGAGVGYT
TRBV20-1	TRBJ2-5	SATGRLAIETQY
TRBV2	TRBJ2-1	ARTRGGEQF
TRBV20-1	TRBJ1-2	SAARGAGYGYT
TRBV5-1	TRBJ1-1	ASSLGTGTHDEAF
TRBV9	TRBJ2-3	ASSETSGTDTQY
TRBV9	TRBJ2-1	ASSLNNEQF
TRBV29-1	TRBJ2-5	SVVLAGVPGTQY
TRBV18	TRBJ1-1	ASSRRGRGNTEAF
TRBV7-8	TRBJ2-2	ASSLVRTGELF
TRBV7-9	TRBJ2-1	ASSRRLNEQF
TRBV3-1	TRBJ2-7	ASSQAQGYAEQY
TRBV20-1	TRBJ2-5	SAPGGGRRETQY
TRBV3-1	TRBJ2-3	ASRNRGPERGTQY
TRBV5-1	TRBJ1-2	ASSRGTSNYGYT
TRBV10-3	TRBJ1-4	AISESFGVDEKLF
TRBV3-1	TRBJ2-5	ASSQGLTGTGQETQY
TRBV24-1	TRBJ1-5	ATSDSGRGNGNQPQH
TRBV7-2	TRBJ2-5	ASSLGGLQGETQY
TRBV5-6	TRBJ2-3	ASSRGHLADTQY
TRBV20-1	TRBJ1-1	SARDMRTGTVTTEAF
TRBV10-3	-	AISDQTGEQY
TRBV7-9	TRBJ1-1	ASSITGGLAYTEAF
TRBV20-1	TRBJ2-5	SARGLAGNRETQY
TRBV11-2	TRBJ2-6	ASSLAGDPANVLT
TRBV7-2	TRBJ1-4	ASSLTGLYEKLF
TRBV7-2	TRBJ2-1	ASSPIAGVLDEQF
TRBV7-9	TRBJ2-1	ASSIRGGFNEQF
TRBV6-1	TRBJ1-2	ASRFTGGDYGYT
TRBV7-3	TRBJ1-1	ASSPRWGAEAF